This section outlines one TCR beta chain sequence together with its context. No antigen is known for it. This record comes from a study of cytomegalovirus exposure and HLA in healthy donors. The overall study: Roughly 85 million unique TCRs from HLA-typed donors were held in an early release of data.

The CDR3 has 14 residues. Germline lookup yields CDR1 MDHEN and CDR2 SYDVKM. Losses at the gene ends were 6 bases for V and 4 bases for J; bases not matched to a gene: 3. Donors sampled were nominally healthy, though unrecorded immune exposures were likely. Study findings and constraints: A few of the chains that were CMV-associated were confirmed in vitro to be specific for CMV antigens. By a later analysis, the bulk of CMV-associated TCR beta chains appeared HLA-restricted.

A multiplex PCR was run with 60 Vbeta primers and 13 Jbeta primers. Clones were read by immunoSEQ multiplex PCR, and TCRdb kept only the in-frame ones, dropping some. This sample has about 160,000 clones, with 80% found just once. The chain combines TRBV28 with TRBJ2-5, with 12 bases identical to TRBD2. The receptor was derived from a woman between 50 and 59 years old in good health and CMV-seropositive. Sequenced sample: PBMCs. CDR3 in amino acids: CASRKGLAGETQYF. The CDR3 nucleotides are TGTGCCAGCAGAAAGGGACTAGCGGGAGAGACCCAGTACTTC.